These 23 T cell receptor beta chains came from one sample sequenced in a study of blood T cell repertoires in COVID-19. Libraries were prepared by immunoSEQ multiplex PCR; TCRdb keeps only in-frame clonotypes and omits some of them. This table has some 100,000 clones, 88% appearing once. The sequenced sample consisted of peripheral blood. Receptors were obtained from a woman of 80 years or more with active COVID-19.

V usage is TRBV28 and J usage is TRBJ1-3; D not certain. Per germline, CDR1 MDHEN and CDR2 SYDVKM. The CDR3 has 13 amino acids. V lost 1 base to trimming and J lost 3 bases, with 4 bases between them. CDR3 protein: CASSLSVGNTIYF. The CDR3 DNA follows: TGTGCCAGCAGTTTATCGGTTGGAAACACCATATATTTT.

The CDR3 coding sequence is TGTGCCAGCACCTCGGGGCAAGAGACCCAGTACTTC. Translation: CASTSGQETQYF. The rearrangement links TRBV28 to TRBJ2-5, with D tentatively TRBD2 (5 bases). Germline assignment: CDR1 MDHEN and CDR2 SYDVKM. The CDR3 is 12 amino acids. The germline V and J ends were trimmed by 7 bases and 2 bases, with 8 bases remaining between them.

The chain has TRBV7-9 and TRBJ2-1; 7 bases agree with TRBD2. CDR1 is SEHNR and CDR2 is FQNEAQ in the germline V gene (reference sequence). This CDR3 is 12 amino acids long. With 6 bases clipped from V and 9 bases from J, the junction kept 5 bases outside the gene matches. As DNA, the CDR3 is TGTGCCAGCAGAAGCGGGGAACGTGAGCAGTTCTTC. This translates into CASRSGEREQFF.

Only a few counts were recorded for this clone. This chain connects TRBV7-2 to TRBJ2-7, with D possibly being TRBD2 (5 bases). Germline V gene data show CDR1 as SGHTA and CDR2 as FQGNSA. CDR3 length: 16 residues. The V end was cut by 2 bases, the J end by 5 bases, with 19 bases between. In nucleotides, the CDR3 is TGTGCCAGCAGCTTACTACTCGGAGGCGCCCCTCACGAGCAGTACTTC. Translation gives CASSLLLGGAPHEQYF.

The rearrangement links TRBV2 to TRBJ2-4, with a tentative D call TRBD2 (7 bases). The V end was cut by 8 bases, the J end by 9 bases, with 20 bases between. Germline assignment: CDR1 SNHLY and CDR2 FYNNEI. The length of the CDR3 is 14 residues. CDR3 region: CASGGGGQSRIQYF. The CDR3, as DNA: TGTGCCAGCGGCGGGGGAGGACAGTCTCGCATTCAGTACTTC.

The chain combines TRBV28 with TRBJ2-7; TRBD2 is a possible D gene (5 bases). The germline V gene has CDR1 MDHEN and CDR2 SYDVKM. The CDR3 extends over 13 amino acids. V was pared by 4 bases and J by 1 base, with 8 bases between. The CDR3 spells CASSSAESYEQYF. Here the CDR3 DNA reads TGTGCCAGCAGTTCAGCGGAGTCCTACGAGCAGTACTTC.

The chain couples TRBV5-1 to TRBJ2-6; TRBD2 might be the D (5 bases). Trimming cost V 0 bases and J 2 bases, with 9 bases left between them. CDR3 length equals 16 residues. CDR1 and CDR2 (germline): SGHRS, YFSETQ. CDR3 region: CASSLAVGAGANVLTF. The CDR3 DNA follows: TGCGCCAGCAGCTTGGCCGTGGGAGCTGGGGCCAACGTCCTGACTTTC.

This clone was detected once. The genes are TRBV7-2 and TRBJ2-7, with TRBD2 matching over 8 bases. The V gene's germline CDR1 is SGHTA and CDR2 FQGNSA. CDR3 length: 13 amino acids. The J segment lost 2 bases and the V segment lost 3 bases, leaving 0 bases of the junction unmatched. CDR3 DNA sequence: TGTGCCAGCAGCTTTAGCGGGGCCTACGAGCAGTACTTC. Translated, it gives CASSFSGAYEQYF.

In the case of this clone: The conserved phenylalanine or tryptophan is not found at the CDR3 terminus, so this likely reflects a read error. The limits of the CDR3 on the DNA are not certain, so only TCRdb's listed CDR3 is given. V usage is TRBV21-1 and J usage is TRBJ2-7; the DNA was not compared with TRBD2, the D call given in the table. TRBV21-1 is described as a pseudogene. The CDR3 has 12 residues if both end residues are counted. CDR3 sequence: CASSKVGSGRVI.

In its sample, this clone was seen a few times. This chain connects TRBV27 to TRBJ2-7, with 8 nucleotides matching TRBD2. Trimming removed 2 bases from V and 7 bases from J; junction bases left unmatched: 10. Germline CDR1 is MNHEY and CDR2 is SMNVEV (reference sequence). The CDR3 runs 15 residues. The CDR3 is CASSLSLAGVGEQYF. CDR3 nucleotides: TGTGCCAGCAGTTTAAGCCTAGCGGGTGTTGGGGAGCAGTACTTC.

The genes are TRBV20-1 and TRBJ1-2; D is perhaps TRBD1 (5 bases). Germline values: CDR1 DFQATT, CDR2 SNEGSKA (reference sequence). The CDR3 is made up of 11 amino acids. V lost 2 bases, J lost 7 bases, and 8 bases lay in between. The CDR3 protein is CSARRGSGYTF. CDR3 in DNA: TGCAGTGCTAGAAGGGGTAGTGGCTACACCTTC.

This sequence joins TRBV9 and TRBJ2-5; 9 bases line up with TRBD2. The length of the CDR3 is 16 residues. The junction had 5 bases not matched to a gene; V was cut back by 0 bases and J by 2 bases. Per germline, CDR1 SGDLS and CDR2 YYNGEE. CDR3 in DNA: TGTGCCAGCAGCGTAGCGGGGCTAGCGGGACAAGAGACCCAGTACTTC. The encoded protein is CASSVAGLAGQETQYF.

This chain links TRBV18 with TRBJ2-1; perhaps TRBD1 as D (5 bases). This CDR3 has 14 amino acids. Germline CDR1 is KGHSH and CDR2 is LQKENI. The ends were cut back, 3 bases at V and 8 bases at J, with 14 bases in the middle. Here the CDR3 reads CASSPAQGGDEQFF. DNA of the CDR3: TGTGCCAGCTCACCTGCTCAGGGCGGCGATGAGCAGTTCTTC.

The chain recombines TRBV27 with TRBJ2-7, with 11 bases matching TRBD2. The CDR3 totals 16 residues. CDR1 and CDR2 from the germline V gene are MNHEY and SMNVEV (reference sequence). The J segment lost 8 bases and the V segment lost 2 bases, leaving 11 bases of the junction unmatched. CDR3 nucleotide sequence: TGTGCCAGCAGTTTAGGTCCCCCGGCTAGCGGGAGGAAGCAGTACTTC. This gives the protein CASSLGPPASGRKQYF.

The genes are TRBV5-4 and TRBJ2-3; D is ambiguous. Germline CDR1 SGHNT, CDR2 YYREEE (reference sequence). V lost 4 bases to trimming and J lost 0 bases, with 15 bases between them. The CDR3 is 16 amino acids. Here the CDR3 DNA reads TGTGCCAGCAGCCCCCTTAAAGGCGGCAGCACAGATACGCAGTATTTT. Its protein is CASSPLKGGSTDTQYF. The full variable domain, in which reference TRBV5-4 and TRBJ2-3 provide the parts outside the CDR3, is ETGVTQSPTHLIKTRGQQVTLRCSSQSGHNTVSWYQQALGQGPQFIFQYYREEENGRGNFPPRFSGLQFPNYSSELNVNALELDDSALYLCASSPLKGGSTDTQYFGPGTRLTVL.

In nucleotides, the CDR3 is TGTGCCAGCAGCAAGGGCGATTGGCACTCTGGCCAGCCCCAGCATTTT. It codes for CASSKGDWHSGQPQHF. The chain links TRBV21-1 to TRBJ1-5; the table's D call, TRBD1, has no DNA check behind it. TRBV21-1 represents a pseudogene. CDR3 length equals 16 residues.

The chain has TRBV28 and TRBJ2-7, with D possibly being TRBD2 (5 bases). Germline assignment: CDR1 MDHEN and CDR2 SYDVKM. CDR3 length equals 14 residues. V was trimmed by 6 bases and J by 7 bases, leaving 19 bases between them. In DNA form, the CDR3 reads TGTGCCAGCAGCTCCGGGTCCTCCCGAGGGGAGCAGTACTTC. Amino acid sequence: CASSSGSSRGEQYF.

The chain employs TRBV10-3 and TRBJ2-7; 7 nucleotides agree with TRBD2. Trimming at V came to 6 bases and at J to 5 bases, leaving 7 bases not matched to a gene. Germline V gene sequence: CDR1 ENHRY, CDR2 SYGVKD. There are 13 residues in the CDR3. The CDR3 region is CAIRREKIHEQYF. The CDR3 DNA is TGTGCCATCAGGCGGGAGAAAATCCACGAGCAGTACTTC.

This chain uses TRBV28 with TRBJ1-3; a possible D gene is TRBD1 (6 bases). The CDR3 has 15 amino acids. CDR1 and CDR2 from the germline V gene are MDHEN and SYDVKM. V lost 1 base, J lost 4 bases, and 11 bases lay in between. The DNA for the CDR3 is TGTGCCAGCAGTTTATATGGCCAGGGGGGAAACACCATATATTTT. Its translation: CASSLYGQGGNTIYF. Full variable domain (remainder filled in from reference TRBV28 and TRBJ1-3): DVKVTQSSRYLVKRTGEKVFLECVQDMDHENMFWYRQDPGLGLRLIYFSYDVKMKEKGDIPEGYSVSREKKERFSLILESASTNQTSMYLCASSLYGQGGNTIYFGEGSWLTVV.

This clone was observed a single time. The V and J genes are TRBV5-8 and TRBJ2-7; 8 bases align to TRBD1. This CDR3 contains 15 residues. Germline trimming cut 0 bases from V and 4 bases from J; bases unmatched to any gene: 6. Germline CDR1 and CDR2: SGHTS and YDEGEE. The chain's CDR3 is CASSLGAGGFYEQYF. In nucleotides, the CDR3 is TGTGCCAGCAGCTTGGGGGCAGGGGGCTTTTACGAGCAGTACTTC. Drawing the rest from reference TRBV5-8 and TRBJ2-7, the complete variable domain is EAGVTQSPTHLIKTRGQQATLRCSPISGHTSVYWYQQALGLGLQFLLWYDEGEERNRGNFPPRFSGRQFPNYSSELNVNALELEDSALYLCASSLGAGGFYEQYFGPGTRLTVT.

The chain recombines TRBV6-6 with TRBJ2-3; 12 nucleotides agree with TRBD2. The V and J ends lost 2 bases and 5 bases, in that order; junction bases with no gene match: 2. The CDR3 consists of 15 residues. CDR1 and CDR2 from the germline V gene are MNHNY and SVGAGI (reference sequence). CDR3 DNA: TGTGCCAGCAGTTACCCGGGACTAGCGGGAGATACGCAGTATTTT. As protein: CASSYPGLAGDTQYF.

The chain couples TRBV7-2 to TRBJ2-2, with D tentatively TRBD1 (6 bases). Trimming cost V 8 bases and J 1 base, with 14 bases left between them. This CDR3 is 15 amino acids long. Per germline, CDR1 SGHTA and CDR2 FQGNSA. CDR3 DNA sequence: TGTGCCAGCGGGGGACAAAGGGGGAACACCGGGGAGCTGTTTTTT. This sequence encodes CASGGQRGNTGELFF.

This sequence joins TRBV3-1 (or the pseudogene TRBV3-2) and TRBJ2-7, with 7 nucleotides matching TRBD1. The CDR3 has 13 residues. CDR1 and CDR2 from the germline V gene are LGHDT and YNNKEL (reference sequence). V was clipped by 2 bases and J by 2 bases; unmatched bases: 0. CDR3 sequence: CASSQQGAYEQYF. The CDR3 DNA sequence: TGTGCCAGCAGCCAACAGGGGGCCTACGAGCAGTACTTC.